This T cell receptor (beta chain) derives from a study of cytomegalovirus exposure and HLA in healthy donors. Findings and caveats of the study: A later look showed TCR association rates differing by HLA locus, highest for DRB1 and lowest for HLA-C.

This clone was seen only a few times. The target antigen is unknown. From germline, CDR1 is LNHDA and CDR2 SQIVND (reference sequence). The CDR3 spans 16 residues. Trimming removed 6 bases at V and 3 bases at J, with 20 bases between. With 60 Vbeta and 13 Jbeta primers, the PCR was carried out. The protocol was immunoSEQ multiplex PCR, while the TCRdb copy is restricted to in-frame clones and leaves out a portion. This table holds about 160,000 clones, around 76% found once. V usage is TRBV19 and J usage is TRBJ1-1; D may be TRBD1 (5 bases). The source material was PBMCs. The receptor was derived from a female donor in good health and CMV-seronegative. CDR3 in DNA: TGTGCCAGTAGCCCTCGCGGGGGGGTGAGGGACACTGAAGCTTTCTTT. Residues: CASSPRGGVRDTEAFF.